These T cell receptor beta chains were read from a single sample in a study of CD8 T cells in ankylosing spondylitis. Each CDR3 protein gets one entry after TCRdb re-called the 5' RACE reads with MiXCR. The table shows some 92,000 distinct CDR3 sequences, with 27% occurring only once. Sequenced material: blood, either unsorted or a sorted T cell fraction (not recorded which). The receptor source for this set is a male donor with ankylosing spondylitis or in good health (not recorded which). Each CDR3 is given with its conserved first and last residue. Fields, in order: J gene, clone size, V gene, D gene, CDR3 protein, CDR3 DNA. D genes are given only for firm matches. Clone size, where shown, is once, few, many, or a class for clones that have expanded.

TRBJ2-4 | . | TRBV6-1 | . | CASSGDLWVAKNIQYF | TGTGCCAGCAGTGGGGACTTGTGGGTCGCCAAAAACATTCAGTACTTC
TRBJ2-2 | . | TRBV29-1 | . | CSVYSSTTGELFF | TGCAGCGTTTACAGCTCTACCACCGGGGAGCTGTTTTTT
TRBJ2-5 | . | TRBV27 | . | CASRPYPGVQETQYF | TGTGCCAGCAGACCGTATCCGGGGGTACAAGAGACCCAGTACTTC
TRBJ2-7 | many | TRBV20-1 | . | CSARDGGAGSYEQYF | TGCAGTGCTAGAGATGGGGGGGCAGGTTCCTACGAGCAGTACTTC
TRBJ1-1 | . | TRBV29-1 | TRBD1 | CSVEGTIQGLNTEAFF | TGCAGCGTCGAAGGGACCATACAGGGGTTGAACACTGAAGCTTTCTTT
TRBJ1-5 | . | TRBV7-2 | . | CASSFDRDQPQHF | TGTGCCAGCAGCTTCGACAGAGATCAGCCCCAGCATTTT
TRBJ2-5 | many | TRBV29-1 | TRBD1 | CSVRRGYQETQYF | TGCAGCGTTCGCAGGGGGTACCAAGAGACCCAGTACTTC
TRBJ1-1 | . | TRBV5-1 | . | CASKEGPNTEAFF | TGCGCCAGCAAGGAGGGACCGAACACTGAAGCTTTCTTT
TRBJ2-7 | few | TRBV5-1 | TRBD1 | CASSPGTGVYEQYF | TGCGCCAGCAGTCCCGGGACAGGGGTATACGAGCAGTACTTC
TRBJ1-3 | . | TRBV18 | TRBD1 | CASSPSRTGAGNTIYF | TGTGCCAGCTCACCATCCCGGACAGGGGCGGGAAACACCATATATTTT